Each of the 9 T cell receptor beta chains below was sequenced from the same sample in a study of cytomegalovirus exposure and HLA in healthy donors. PCR amplification relied on 60 Vbeta primers (plus 13 Jbeta primers). Only in-frame clones appear in the TCRdb table, and some are missing; sequencing was by immunoSEQ multiplex PCR. Of some 180,000 clones listed, about 77% are singletons. Sequences were obtained from PBMCs. The receptors were gathered from a female donor in good health and CMV-seronegative.

The rearrangement joins TRBV7-8 to TRBJ2-7; 8 bases are a match to TRBD1. Germline V CDR1 and CDR2: SGHVS, FQNEAQ. V dropped 0 bases and J dropped 2; count of bases not matched to a gene: 6. CDR3 size: 16 residues. CDR3 amino acids: CASSLARDRLTYEQYF. In nucleotides, the CDR3 is TGTGCCAGCAGCTTAGCTCGGGACAGGTTAACCTACGAGCAGTACTTC.

This clone was seen just once. CDR3 sequence (DNA): TGTGCCACCAGCCGTGGACAGCTGTCGAGAGGAAACACCATATATTTT. It specifies CATSRGQLSRGNTIYF. The rearrangement uses TRBV15 and TRBJ1-3, with D possibly TRBD1 on 6 matching bases. V was shortened by 5 bases and J by 4 bases, with 18 bases between the two germline ends. The CDR3 spans 16 residues. The germline V gene has CDR1 LNHNV and CDR2 YYDKDF (reference sequence).

The gene calls are TRBV9 and TRBJ1-2; 7 bases are a match to TRBD1. V trimming: 0 bases; J trimming: 0 bases; junction bases outside the gene matches: 8. The CDR3 is 17 amino acids. Germline CDR1 reads SGDLS; CDR2 reads YYNGEE. DNA of the CDR3: TGTGCCAGCAGCGTAGAGGGGGTGGGGACAGCTAACTATGGCTACACCTTC. Its protein product is CASSVEGVGTANYGYTF.

This sequence joins TRBV10-3 and TRBJ1-2; D is unclear. The germline gives CDR1 ENHRY, CDR2 SYGVKD. V was clipped by 4 bases and J by 6 bases, with 12 bases between them. The CDR3 covers 13 residues. In nucleotides, the CDR3 is TGTGCCATCAGTGGGACTCAGAATGATGGCTACACCTTC. Its translation is CAISGTQNDGYTF.

Written as DNA, the CDR3 is TGTGCCAGCAGTGAAAAGGGAGATCTTTACGAGCAGTACTTC. Its translation: CASSEKGDLYEQYF. The chain couples TRBV6-1 to TRBJ2-7, with D possibly being TRBD2 (5 bases). The CDR3 spans 14 residues. The germline gives CDR1 MNHNS, CDR2 SASEGT. V was trimmed by 2 bases and J by 4 bases, leaving 12 bases between them.

The chain carries TRBV28 and TRBJ2-3; D might be TRBD2 (6 bases). Trimming left V 3 bases short and J 1 base short, with 17 bases between. The germline CDR1 and CDR2 sequences are MDHEN and SYDVKM. This CDR3 comprises 17 residues. CDR3 in amino acids: CASSFLRLRDRTDTQYF. CDR3 bases: TGTGCCAGCAGTTTCCTCCGTCTGCGGGACCGCACAGATACGCAGTATTTT.

On this clone itself: The conserved phenylalanine or tryptophan normally closing the CDR3 is absent here, so this likely arose from a read error. The limits of the CDR3 on the DNA are not certain, so only TCRdb's listed CDR3 is given. The chain recombines TRBV27 with TRBJ2-7; the table's D call, TRBD1, was not checked against the DNA. Germline V gene data show CDR1 as MNHEY and CDR2 as SMNVEV (reference sequence). With termini counted, the CDR3 has 9 amino acids. The chain's CDR3 is CAERTGWGG.

This sequence joins TRBV7-9 and TRBJ2-7, with D unclear. CDR3 length equals 14 residues. Trimming took off 0 bases at V and 5 bases at J, with 11 bases between the two ends. Germline V gene lookup returns CDR1 SEHNR and CDR2 FQNEAQ (reference sequence). The CDR3 is CASSLAIARDEQYF. Here the CDR3 DNA reads TGTGCCAGCAGCTTAGCAATAGCCCGAGACGAGCAGTACTTC.

This clone was detected a few times. This sequence joins TRBV6-1 and TRBJ1-5; D not certain. V lost 6 bases and J lost 3, with 12 bases in between. CDR3 length equals 14 residues. Germline V lookup: CDR1 MNHNS, CDR2 SASEGT. The chain's CDR3 is CASSSVGPNQPQHF. CDR3 in DNA: TGTGCCAGCAGCTCTGTGGGCCCCAATCAGCCCCAGCATTTT.